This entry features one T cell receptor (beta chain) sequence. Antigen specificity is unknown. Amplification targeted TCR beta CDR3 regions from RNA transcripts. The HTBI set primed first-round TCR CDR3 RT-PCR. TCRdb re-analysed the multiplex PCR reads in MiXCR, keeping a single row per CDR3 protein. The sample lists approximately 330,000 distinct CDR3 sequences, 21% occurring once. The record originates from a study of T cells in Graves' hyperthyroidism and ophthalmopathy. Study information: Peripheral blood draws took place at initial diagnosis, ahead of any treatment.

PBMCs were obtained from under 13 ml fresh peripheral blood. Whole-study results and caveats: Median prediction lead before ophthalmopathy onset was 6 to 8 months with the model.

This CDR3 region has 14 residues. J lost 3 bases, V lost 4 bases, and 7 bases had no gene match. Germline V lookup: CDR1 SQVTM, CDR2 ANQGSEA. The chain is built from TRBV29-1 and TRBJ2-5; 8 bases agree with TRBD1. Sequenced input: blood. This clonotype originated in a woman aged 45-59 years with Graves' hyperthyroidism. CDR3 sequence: CSVGGRGREETQYF. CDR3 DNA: TGCAGCGTTGGGGGCAGGGGGCGGGAAGAGACCCAGTACTTC.